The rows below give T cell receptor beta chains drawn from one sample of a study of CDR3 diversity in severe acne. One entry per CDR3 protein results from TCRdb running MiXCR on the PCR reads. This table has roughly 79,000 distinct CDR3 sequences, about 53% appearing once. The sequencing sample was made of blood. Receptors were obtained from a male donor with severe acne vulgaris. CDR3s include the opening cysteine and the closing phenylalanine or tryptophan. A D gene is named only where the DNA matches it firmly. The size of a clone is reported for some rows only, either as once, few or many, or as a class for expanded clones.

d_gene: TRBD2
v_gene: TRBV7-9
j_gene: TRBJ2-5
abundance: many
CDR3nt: TGTGCCAGCAGCTTTACTAGCGGGGCCATAGAGACCCAGTACTTC
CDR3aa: CASSFTSGAIETQYF

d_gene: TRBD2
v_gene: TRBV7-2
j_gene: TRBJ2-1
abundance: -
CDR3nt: TGTGCCAGCAGCTTGGGGGGACTAGCGGGAGGGCTTATGAATGAGCAGTTCTTC
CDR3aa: CASSLGGLAGGLMNEQFF

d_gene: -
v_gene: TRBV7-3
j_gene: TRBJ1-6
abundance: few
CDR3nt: TGTGCCAGCAGCTTAAAGGGGACTAATTCACCCCTCCACTTT
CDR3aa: CASSLKGTNSPLHF

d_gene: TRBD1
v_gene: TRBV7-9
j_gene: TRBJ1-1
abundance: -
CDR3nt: TGTGCCAGCAGCTTCCGGGACAGGGGGCACACTGAAGCTTTCTTT
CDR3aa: CASSFRDRGHTEAFF

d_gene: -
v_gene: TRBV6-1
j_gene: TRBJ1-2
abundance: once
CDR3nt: TGTGCCAGCAGTGTTACAGGGCGCACAAACTATGGCTACGCCTTC
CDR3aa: CASSVTGRTNYGYAF

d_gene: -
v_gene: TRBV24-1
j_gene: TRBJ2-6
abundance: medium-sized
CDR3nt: TGTGCCACCAGTGCCGGTGACTCTGGGGCCAACGTCCTGACTTTC
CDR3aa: CATSAGDSGANVLTF

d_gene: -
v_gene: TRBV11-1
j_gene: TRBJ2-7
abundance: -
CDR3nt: TGTGCCAGCAGCCGTACGACAGGTTCGGGCCCCTACGAGCAGTACTTC
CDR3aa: CASSRTTGSGPYEQYF

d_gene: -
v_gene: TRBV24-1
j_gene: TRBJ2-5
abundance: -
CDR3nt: TGTGCCACCAGTGATGCCCAAGAGACCCAGTACTTC
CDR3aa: CATSDAQETQYF

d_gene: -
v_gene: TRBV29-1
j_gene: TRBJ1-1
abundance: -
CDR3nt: TGCAGCGTTGTAAGTGGGACTGAAGCTTTCTTT
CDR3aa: CSVVSGTEAFF

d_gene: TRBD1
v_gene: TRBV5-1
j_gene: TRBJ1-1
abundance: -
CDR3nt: TGCGCCAGCAGCTCGTATTCAGGGGGAAGCACTGAAGCTTTCTTT
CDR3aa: CASSSYSGGSTEAFF

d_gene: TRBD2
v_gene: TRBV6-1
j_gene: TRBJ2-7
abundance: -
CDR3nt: TGTGCCAGCAGTTTGCGGGACGGAGGTTCAGGACTAGCGGGGAACTACGAGCAGTACTTC
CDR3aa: CASSLRDGGSGLAGNYEQYF

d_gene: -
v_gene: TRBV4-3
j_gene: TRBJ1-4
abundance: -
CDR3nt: TGCGCCAGCAGCCAAGGACAGGCAACTAATGAAAAACTGTTTTTT
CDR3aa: CASSQGQATNEKLFF

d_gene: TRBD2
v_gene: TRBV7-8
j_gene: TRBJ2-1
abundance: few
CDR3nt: TGTGCCAGCAGCGGGACTAGCGGGGATGAGCAGTTCTTC
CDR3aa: CASSGTSGDEQFF

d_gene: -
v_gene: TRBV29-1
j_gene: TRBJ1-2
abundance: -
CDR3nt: TGCAGCGGGACAGCGTCCTATGGCTACACCTTC
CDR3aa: CSGTASYGYTF

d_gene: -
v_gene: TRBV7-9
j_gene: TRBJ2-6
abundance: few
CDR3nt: TGTGCCACCACGAGAGGTCAGGTCTCCTACTCTGGGGCCAACGTCCTGACTTTC
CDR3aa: CATTRGQVSYSGANVLTF

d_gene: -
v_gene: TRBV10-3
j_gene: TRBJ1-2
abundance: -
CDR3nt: TGTGCCATCAGTGAGGGTAGCTTTGGGGGCTACACCTTC
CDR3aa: CAISEGSFGGYTF

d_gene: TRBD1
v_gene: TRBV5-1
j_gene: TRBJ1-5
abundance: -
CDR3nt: TGCGCCAGCAGCTATACAGGGGGCGCCGGGCAGCCCCAGCATTTT
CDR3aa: CASSYTGGAGQPQHF

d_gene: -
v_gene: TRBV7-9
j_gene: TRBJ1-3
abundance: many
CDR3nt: TGTGCCAGCAGCTTATACATCAGGGGTGACGGAAACACCATATATTTT
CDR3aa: CASSLYIRGDGNTIYF

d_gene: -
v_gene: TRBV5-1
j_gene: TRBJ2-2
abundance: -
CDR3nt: TGCGCCAGCAGCTTGGCCAGGGGGAACACCGGGGAGCTGTTTTTT
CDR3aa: CASSLARGNTGELFF

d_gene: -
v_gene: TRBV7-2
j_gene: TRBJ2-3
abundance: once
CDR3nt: TGTGCCAGCACCCTTCCCCTGCGGGGCACAGATACGCAGTATTTT
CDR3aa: CASTLPLRGTDTQYF

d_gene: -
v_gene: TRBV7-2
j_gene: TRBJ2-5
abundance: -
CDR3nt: TGTGCCAGCAGAGATGGCGTGGAGACCCAGTACTTC
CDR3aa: CASRDGVETQYF

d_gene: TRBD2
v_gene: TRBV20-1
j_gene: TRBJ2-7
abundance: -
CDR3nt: TGCAGTGCTAGAGATCTTACTAGCGGGAGGCCTACCTACGAGCAGTACTTC
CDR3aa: CSARDLTSGRPTYEQYF

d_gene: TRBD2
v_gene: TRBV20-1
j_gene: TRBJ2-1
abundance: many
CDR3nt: TGCAGTGCAAAACTAGCGGGAACGAATATTGAGCAGTTCTTC
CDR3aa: CSAKLAGTNIEQFF

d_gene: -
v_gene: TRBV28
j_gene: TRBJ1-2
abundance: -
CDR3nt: TGTGCCAGCAGTTTATCGGCCGGGGGGGCTAACTATGGCTACACCTTC
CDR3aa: CASSLSAGGANYGYTF

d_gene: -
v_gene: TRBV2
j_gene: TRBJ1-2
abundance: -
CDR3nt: TGTGCCAGCCGGGACAACCATGGCTACACCTTC
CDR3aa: CASRDNHGYTF

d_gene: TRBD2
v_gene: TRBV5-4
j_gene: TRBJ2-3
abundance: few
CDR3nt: TGTGCCAGCAGCTTGGCCCGGAAAGCGGGGTACACAGATACGCAGTATTTT
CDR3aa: CASSLARKAGYTDTQYF

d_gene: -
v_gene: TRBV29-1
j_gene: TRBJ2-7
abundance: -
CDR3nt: TGCAGCGTTGAAGCGCCCGACAGGCCGTACTTC
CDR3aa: CSVEAPDRPYF

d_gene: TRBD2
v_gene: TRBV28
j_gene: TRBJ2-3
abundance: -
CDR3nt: TGTGCCAGCAGGACGAGCGGGAGGCCGGATTCCACAGATACGCAGTATTTT
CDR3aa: CASRTSGRPDSTDTQYF

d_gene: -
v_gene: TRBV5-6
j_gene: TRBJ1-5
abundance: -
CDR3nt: TGTGCCAGCAGCTGGGCCACCAATCAGCCCCAGCATTTT
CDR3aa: CASSWATNQPQHF

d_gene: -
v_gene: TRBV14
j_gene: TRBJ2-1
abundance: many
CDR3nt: TGTGCCAGCAGCCAAGGCTTCGAGCAGTTCTTC
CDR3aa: CASSQGFEQFF

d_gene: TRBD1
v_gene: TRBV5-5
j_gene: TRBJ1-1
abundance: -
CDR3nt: TGTGCCAGCAGCGCGGGACAGGGGGCTTCGAGCACTGAAGCTTTCTTT
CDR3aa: CASSAGQGASSTEAFF

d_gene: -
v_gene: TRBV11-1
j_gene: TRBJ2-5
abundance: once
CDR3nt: TGTGCCAGCAGCTTGAGTCGACAGGAGGGAGAGACCCAGTACTTC
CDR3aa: CASSLSRQEGETQYF

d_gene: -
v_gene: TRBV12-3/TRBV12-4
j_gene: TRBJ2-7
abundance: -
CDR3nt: TGTGCCAGCAGTTACTCGCCCGGGATAGCCTACGAGCAGTACTTC
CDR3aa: CASSYSPGIAYEQYF

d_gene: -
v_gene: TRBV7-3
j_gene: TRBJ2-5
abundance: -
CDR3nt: TGTGCCAGCAGCTTAAGGGCCAGAGAGACCCAGTACTTC
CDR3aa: CASSLRARETQYF

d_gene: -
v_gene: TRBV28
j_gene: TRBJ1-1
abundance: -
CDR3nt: TGTGCCAGCACCCGAACAGCCAACACTGAAGCTTCCTTT
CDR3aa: CASTRTANTEASF

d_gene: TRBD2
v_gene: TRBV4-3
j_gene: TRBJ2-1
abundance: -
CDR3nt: TGCGCCAGCAGCCAAGGGCTAGCGGGGTTATACAATGAGCAGTTCTTC
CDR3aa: CASSQGLAGLYNEQFF

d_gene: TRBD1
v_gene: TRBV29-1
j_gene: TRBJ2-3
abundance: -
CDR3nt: TGCAGCGTAACCGGGACAGGGGGCCGATATACGCAGTATTTT
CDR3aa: CSVTGTGGRYTQYF

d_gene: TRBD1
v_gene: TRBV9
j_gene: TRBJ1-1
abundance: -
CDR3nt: TGTGCCAGCAGCGAGCCCGTGGACAGGGGCGACACTGAAGCTTTCTTT
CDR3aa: CASSEPVDRGDTEAFF

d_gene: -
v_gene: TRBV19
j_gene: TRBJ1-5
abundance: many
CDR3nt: TGTGCCAGTAGGCGGGGGGGCCAGCCCCAGCATTTT
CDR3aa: CASRRGGQPQHF

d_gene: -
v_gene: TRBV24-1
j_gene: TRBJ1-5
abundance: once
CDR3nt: TGTGCCACCAGTGAGCCGACAGGTTCTCAGCCCCAGCATTTT
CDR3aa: CATSEPTGSQPQHF

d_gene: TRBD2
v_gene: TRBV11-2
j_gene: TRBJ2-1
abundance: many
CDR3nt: TGTGCCAGCAGCTTAATGAGCGGGAGTTATGAGCAGTTCTTC
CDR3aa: CASSLMSGSYEQFF

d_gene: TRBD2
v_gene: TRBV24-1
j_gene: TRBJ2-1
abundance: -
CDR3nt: TGTGCCACCAGTGATTTAGGGACTAGCGGGAGGGGTCTGCGTGAGCAGTTCTTC
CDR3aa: CATSDLGTSGRGLREQFF

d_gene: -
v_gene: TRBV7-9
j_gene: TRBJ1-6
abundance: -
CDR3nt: TGTGCCAGCAGCTTAACGGGGGGGAGTCATTCACCCCTCCACTTT
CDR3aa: CASSLTGGSHSPLHF

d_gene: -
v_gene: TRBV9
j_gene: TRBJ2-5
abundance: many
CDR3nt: TGTGCCAGCAGCCGGAGCGGTCAAGAGACCCAGTACTTC
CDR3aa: CASSRSGQETQYF

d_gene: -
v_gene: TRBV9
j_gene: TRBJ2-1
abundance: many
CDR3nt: TGTGCCAGCAGCGTATACGGGAGTTCGTACAATGAGCAGTTCTTC
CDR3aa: CASSVYGSSYNEQFF

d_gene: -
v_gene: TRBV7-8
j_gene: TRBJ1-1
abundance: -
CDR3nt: TGTGCCAGCACAAAGGAGGCGGTAAATACTGAAGCTTTCTTT
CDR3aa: CASTKEAVNTEAFF

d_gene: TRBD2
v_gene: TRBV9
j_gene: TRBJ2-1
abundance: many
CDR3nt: TGTGCCAGCAGCGTTTTAGCGGGGGGGAACTACAATGAGCAGTTCTTC
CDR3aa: CASSVLAGGNYNEQFF

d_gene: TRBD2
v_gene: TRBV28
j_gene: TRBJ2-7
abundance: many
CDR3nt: TGTGCCAGCATGGGGGAGGGGCACTACGAGCAGTACTTC
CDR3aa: CASMGEGHYEQYF

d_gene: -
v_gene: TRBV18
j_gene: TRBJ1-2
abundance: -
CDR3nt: TGTGCCAGCTCATCTCGGGACTCTCGGTACACCTTC
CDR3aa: CASSSRDSRYTF

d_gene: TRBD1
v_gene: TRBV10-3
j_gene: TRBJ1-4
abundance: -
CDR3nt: TGTGCCATCAAGGACGGGACAGGGGAACTGTTTTTT
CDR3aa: CAIKDGTGELFF

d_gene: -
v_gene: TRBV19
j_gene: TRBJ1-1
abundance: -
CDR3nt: TGTGCCAGTCGGCCGCTAATGAACACTGAAGCTTTCTTT
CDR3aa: CASRPLMNTEAFF

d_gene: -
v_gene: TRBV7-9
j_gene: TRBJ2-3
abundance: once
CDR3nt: TGTGCCAGCAGCCCCGACAGAAGCACAGATACGCAGTATTTT
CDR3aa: CASSPDRSTDTQYF

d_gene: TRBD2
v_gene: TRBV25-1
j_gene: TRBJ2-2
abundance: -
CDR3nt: TGTGCCAGCAGTGAATTGGCTAGCGGGATCAACACCGGGGAGCTGTTTTTT
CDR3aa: CASSELASGINTGELFF

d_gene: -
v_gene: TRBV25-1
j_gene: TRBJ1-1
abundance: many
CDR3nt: TGTGCCAGCAGTGAGAACAGCTTTGGGTTCACTGAAGCTTTCTTT
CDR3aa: CASSENSFGFTEAFF

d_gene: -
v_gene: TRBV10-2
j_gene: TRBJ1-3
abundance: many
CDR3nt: TGCGCCAGCAGTGAGGTGGGCTTCTCTGGAAACACCATATATTTT
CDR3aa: CASSEVGFSGNTIYF

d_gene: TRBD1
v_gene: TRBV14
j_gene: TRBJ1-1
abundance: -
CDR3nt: TGTGCCAGCAGCCAAGTTCTGGGGACAGAAGCATTAGCTGAAGCTTTCTTT
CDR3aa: CASSQVLGTEALAEAFF

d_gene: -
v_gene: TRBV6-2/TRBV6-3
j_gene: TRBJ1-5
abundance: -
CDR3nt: TGTGCCAGCAGTTACCAACCAGGACCTAGTCAGCCCCAGCATTTT
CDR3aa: CASSYQPGPSQPQHF

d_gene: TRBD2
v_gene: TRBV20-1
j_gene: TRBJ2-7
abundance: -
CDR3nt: TGCAGTGCTAGGGGTGCTAGCGGGAGTTTAAACGAGCAGTACTTC
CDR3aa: CSARGASGSLNEQYF

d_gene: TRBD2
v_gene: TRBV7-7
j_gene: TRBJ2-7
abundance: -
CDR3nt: TGTGCCAGCAGCCCCCGGGGCCAGCGGGAGTCCTACGAGCAGTACTTC
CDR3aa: CASSPRGQRESYEQYF